This is a list of T cell receptor beta chains from one sample in a study of spatial heterogeneity in lung cancer. MiXCR was run by TCRdb on the 5' RACE reads, yielding one entry per CDR3 protein. Seen here are some 50,000 distinct CDR3 sequences, about 11% observed once, and the top ten hold roughly 40%. The sequencing used PBMCs, collected at surgery. Source of these receptors: a female donor with early-stage non-small cell lung cancer. Each CDR3 is given with its conserved first and last residue. D genes are given only for firm matches. Clone size is not always given. Where it is, it says once, few, many or a class for expanded clones.

D gene,clone size,V gene,J gene,CDR3 length,CDR3 DNA,CDR3 protein
-,many,TRBV20-1,TRBJ2-7,14,TGCAGTGCTAGGTACCCGGGGGCGCCCTACGAGCAGTACTTC,CSARYPGAPYEQYF
-,few,TRBV7-2,TRBJ2-4,17,TGTGCCAGCAGCTTACTCGGACCAGCGGTAGCCAAAAACATTCAGTACTTC,CASSLLGPAVAKNIQYF
TRBD2,few,TRBV4-3,TRBJ2-1,17,TGCGCCAGCAGCCGTAATAGGGCGTCTAGCGGGGGGCGGGAGCAGTTCTTC,CASSRNRASSGGREQFF
TRBD1,-,TRBV19,TRBJ1-1,15,TGTGCCAGTAGTCTGACAGGGGCGGGGAACACTGAAGCTTTCTTT,CASSLTGAGNTEAFF
-,-,TRBV6-5,TRBJ2-7,15,TGTGCCAGCAGTCGACCGGAGGGGAGTGCCTACGAGCAGTACTTC,CASSRPEGSAYEQYF
TRBD2,many,TRBV6-1,TRBJ2-3,18,TGTGCCAGCAGACGCGGAGCGGGGGGTCCCCTACGCACAGATACGCAGTATTTT,CASRRGAGGPLRTDTQYF
TRBD2,-,TRBV29-1,TRBJ2-7,13,TGCAGCGCATATCTGGCTAGCGGGTGGGAGCAGTACTTC,CSAYLASGWEQYF
-,-,TRBV6-5,TRBJ2-1,13,TGTGCCAGCAGTTACTCTCTAGTTCAAGAGCAGTTCTTC,CASSYSLVQEQFF
TRBD1,few,TRBV28,TRBJ2-3,18,TGTGCCAGCAGTTCCCCACTAATCCCGGGACAGGGGGCCGGTACGCAGTATTTT,CASSSPLIPGQGAGTQYF
-,-,TRBV20-1,TRBJ1-5,13,TGCAGTGCCGCGGCAGGCCACAATCAGCCCCAGCATTTT,CSAAAGHNQPQHF
TRBD1,few,TRBV28,TRBJ2-1,16,TGTGCCAGCAGTCAAATTCGACAGGGTTTGGGGGATGAGCAGTTCTTC,CASSQIRQGLGDEQFF
TRBD1,many,TRBV5-1,TRBJ1-2,18,TGCGCCAGCAGCTTGACCCGGACAGGGAGGCCTCCTAACTATGGCTACACCTTC,CASSLTRTGRPPNYGYTF
-,-,TRBV20-1,TRBJ1-4,14,TGCAGTGCTAGAGAAGAGGGAGCTCCTGAAAAACTGTTTTTT,CSAREEGAPEKLFF
TRBD2,-,TRBV9,TRBJ2-3,16,TGTGCCAGCAGCCACTCCGGGACTAGCGGCACAGATACGCAGTATTTT,CASSHSGTSGTDTQYF
-,few,TRBV27,TRBJ1-2,14,TGTGCCAGCAGTTTAGCCCGGGGTTCCTATGGCTACACCTTC,CASSLARGSYGYTF
-,-,TRBV9,TRBJ2-5,13,TGTGCCAGCAGCTGGGAGTACCAAGAGACCCAGTACTTC,CASSWEYQETQYF
-,few,TRBV7-2,TRBJ1-3,13,TGTGCCAGCAGCTTAGTTTCCGGGAACACCATATATTTT,CASSLVSGNTIYF
TRBD2,-,TRBV15,TRBJ2-3,15,TGTGCCACCAGCAGCAATAGCGGGGGGGCAGATACGCAGTATTTT,CATSSNSGGADTQYF
-,-,TRBV5-1,TRBJ2-2,14,TGCGCCAGCAGCTTGTCCAGGGTCACCGGGGAGCTGTTTTTT,CASSLSRVTGELFF
-,-,TRBV11-1,TRBJ2-1,15,TGTGCCAGCAGCCCCACACGGGCGGGGTACAATGAGCAGTTCTTC,CASSPTRAGYNEQFF
-,-,TRBV28,TRBJ1-2,13,TGTGCCAGCAGTTCCGGAGTCGGTTTGGGCTACACCTTC,CASSSGVGLGYTF
-,few,TRBV6-5,TRBJ1-5,13,TGTGCCAGCAGTTATACAAGCAATCAGCCCCAGCATTTT,CASSYTSNQPQHF
-,few,TRBV4-2,TRBJ2-5,15,TGTGCCAGCAGCCAAACCGGGGTTGGCGTCGGGACCCAGTACTTC,CASSQTGVGVGTQYF
-,few,TRBV20-1,TRBJ1-5,13,TGCAGTGCTAGAGTGGGGACCAATCAGCCCCAGCATTTT,CSARVGTNQPQHF
TRBD2,-,TRBV11-2,TRBJ2-2,17,TGTGCCAGCAGCTTGGGACTAGCGGGGGGTTACACCGGGGAGCTGTTTTTT,CASSLGLAGGYTGELFF
-,-,TRBV9,TRBJ1-1,14,TGTGCCAGCAGCGTGGAGTCTATGAACACTGAAGCTTTCTTT,CASSVESMNTEAFF
-,few,TRBV5-1,TRBJ2-1,13,TGCGCCAGCAGCTTGGGGTCCAGCCGCGAGCAGTTCTTC,CASSLGSSREQFF
-,many,TRBV12-3/TRBV12-4,TRBJ2-2,15,TGTGCCAGCAGTCGTGGGGCAGGGACGAACGGGGAGCTGTTTTTT,CASSRGAGTNGELFF
-,-,TRBV7-9,TRBJ2-5,13,TGTGCCAGCTCCCTGGACGAGAAAGAGACCCAGTACTTC,CASSLDEKETQYF
TRBD2,many,TRBV7-8,TRBJ2-7,15,TGTGCCAGCAGCTTAGCACTAGCGGGGGGTAACGAGCAGTACTTC,CASSLALAGGNEQYF
-,-,TRBV6-6,TRBJ2-3,14,TGTGCCAGCAGTTGGGGGATGGTCACAGATACGCAGTATTTT,CASSWGMVTDTQYF
-,many,TRBV28,TRBJ2-7,13,TGTGCCAGCGGGAGCGACACATCCTACGAGCAGTACTTC,CASGSDTSYEQYF
-,few,TRBV29-1,TRBJ1-3,13,TGCAGCGTTGGAGGGACCTCTGGAAACACCATATATTTT,CSVGGTSGNTIYF